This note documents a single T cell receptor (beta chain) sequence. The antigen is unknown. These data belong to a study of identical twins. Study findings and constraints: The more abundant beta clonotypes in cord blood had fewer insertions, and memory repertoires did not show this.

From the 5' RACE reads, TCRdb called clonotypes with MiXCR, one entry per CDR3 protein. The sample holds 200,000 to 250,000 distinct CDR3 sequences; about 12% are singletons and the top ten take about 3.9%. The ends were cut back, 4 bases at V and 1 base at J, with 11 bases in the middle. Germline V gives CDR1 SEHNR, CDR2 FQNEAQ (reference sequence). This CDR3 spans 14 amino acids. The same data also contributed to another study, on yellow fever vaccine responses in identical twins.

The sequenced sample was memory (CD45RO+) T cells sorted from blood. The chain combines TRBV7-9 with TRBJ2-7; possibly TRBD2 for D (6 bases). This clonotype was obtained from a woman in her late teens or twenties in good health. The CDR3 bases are TGTGCCAGCAGCTCCCGGGACTTATCCTACGAGCAGTACTTC. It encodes CASSSRDLSYEQYF.